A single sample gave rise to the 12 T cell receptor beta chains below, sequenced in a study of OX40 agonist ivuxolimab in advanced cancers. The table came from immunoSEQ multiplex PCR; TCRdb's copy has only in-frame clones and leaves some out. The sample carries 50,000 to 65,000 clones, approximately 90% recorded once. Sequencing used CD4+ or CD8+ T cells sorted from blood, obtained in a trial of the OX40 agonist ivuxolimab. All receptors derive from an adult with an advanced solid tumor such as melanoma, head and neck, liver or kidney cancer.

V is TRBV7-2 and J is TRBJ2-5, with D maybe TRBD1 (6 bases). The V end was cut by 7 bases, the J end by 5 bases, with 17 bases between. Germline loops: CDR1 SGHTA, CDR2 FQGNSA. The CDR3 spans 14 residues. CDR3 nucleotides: TGTGCCAGCACCCCGGACAGCCAAAGGGAGACCCAGTACTTC. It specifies CASTPDSQRETQYF.

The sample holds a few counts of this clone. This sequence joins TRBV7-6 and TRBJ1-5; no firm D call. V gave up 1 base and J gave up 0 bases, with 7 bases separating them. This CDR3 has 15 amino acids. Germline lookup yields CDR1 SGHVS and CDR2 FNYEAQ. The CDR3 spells CASSLGGSSNQPQHF. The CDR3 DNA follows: TGTGCCAGCAGCTTAGGAGGGAGTAGCAATCAGCCCCAGCATTTT.

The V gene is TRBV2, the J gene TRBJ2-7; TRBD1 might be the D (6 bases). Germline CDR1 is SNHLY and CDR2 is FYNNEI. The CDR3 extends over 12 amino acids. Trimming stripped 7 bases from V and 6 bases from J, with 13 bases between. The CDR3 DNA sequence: TGTGCCAGCAAGGGACAATCCGGCGAGCAGTACTTC. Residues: CASKGQSGEQYF.

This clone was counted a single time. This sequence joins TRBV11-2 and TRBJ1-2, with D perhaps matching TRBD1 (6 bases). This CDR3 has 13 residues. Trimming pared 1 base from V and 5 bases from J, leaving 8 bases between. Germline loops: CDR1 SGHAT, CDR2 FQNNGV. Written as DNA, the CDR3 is TGTGCCAGCAGCTTAGCAGGGGATTATGGCTACACCTTC. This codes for CASSLAGDYGYTF.

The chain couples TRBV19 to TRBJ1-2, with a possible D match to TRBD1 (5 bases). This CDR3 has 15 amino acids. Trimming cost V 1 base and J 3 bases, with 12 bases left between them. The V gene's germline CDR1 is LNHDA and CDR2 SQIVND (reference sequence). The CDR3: CASSIARGGDYGYTF. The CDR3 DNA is TGTGCCAGTAGTATAGCGAGGGGCGGAGACTATGGCTACACCTTC.

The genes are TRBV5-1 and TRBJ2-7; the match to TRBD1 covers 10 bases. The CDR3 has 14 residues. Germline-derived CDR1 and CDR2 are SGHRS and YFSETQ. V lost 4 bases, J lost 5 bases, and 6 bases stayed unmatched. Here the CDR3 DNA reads TGCGCCAGCAGCGCCGGGACAGGGGAGGACGAGCAGTACTTC. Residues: CASSAGTGEDEQYF.

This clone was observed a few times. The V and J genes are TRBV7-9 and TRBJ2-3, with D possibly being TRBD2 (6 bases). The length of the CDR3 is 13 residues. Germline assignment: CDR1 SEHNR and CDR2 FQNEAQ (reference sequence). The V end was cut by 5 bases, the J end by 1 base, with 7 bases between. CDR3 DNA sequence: TGTGCCAGCAGCGCTAGCGGCACAGATACGCAGTATTTT. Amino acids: CASSASGTDTQYF.

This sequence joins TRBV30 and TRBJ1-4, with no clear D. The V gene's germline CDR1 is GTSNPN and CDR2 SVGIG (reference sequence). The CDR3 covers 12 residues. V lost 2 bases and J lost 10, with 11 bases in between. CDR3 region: CAWSFGEGKLFF. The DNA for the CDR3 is TGTGCCTGGAGTTTCGGGGAAGGAAAACTGTTTTTT.

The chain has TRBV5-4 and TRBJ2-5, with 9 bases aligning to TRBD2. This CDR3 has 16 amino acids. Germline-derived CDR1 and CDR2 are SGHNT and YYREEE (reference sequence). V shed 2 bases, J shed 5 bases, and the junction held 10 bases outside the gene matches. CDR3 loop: CASSFRTAGGAETQYF. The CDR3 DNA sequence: TGTGCCAGCAGCTTCAGGACCGCGGGGGGGGCGGAGACCCAGTACTTC.

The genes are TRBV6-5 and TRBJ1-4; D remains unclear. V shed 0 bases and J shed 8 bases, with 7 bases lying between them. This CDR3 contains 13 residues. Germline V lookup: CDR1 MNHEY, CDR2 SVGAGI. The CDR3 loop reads CASSYSPREKLFF. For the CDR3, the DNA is TGTGCCAGCAGTTACTCGCCGAGGGAAAAACTGTTTTTT.

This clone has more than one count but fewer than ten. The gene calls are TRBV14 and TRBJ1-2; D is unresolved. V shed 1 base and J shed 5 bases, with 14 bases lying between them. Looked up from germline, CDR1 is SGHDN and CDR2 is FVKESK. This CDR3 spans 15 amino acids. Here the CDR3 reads CASSQVAGSGYGYTF. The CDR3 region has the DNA TGTGCCAGCAGCCAAGTAGCTGGGTCGGGATATGGCTACACCTTC.

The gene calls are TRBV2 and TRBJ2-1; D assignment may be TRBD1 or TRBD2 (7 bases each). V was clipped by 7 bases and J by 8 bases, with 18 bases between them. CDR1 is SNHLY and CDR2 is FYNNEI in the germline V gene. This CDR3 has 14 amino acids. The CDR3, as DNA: TGTGCCAGCACCAAGGGGGCGGGAGCATATGAGCAGTTCTTC. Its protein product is CASTKGAGAYEQFF.